The 13 T cell receptor beta chains below all came from one sample that was sequenced in a study of blood T cells in healthy people across ages. A sample-barcoded 5' primer and a J-beta primer mix were used in a second PCR of roughly 6 to 11 cycles. TCRdb re-called the 5' RACE reads through MiXCR, storing one row per CDR3 protein. The sample has about 1.6 million distinct CDR3 sequences; about 35% are singletons. Sequenced sample: blood. Receptors were obtained from a woman in her 30s in good health.

This chain's CDR3 is CASSSTMYQETQYF. CDR3 DNA sequence: TGTGCCAGCTCGTCGACAATGTACCAAGAGACCCAGTACTTC. V is TRBV11-2 and J is TRBJ2-5; D remains unclear. This CDR3 contains 14 residues. CDR1 is SGHAT, CDR2 FQNNGV, per germline. Trimming took off 8 bases at V and 0 bases at J, with 13 bases between the two ends.

The V and J genes are TRBV4-1 and TRBJ1-4; 7 bases are a match to TRBD1. The trim removed 0 bases at V and 6 bases at J, leaving 4 bases unmatched. Germline CDR1 and CDR2: MGHRA and YSYEKL. The CDR3 runs 15 residues. As DNA, the CDR3 is TGCGCCAGCAGCCAAGATTTAGGGGGCGATGAAAAACTGTTTTTT. This codes for CASSQDLGGDEKLFF.

There are a few counts of this clonotype. This chain links TRBV7-9 with TRBJ2-7, with D tentatively TRBD1 (6 bases). The CDR3 contains 14 residues. V lost 9 bases and J 0 bases, leaving 15 bases between the germline ends. Per the germline V gene, CDR1 is SEHNR and CDR2 is FQNEAQ (reference sequence). CDR3 nucleotides: TGTGCCAGTACCCATCGGGACAACTCCTACGAGCAGTACTTC. It yields the protein CASTHRDNSYEQYF. Complete variable domain (other parts from reference TRBV7-9 and TRBJ2-7): DTGVSQNPRHKITKRGQNVTFRCDPISEHNRLYWYRQTLGQGPEFLTYFQNEAQLEKSRLLSDRFSAERPKGSFSTLEIQRTEQGDSAMYLCASTHRDNSYEQYFGPGTRLTVT.

This chain joins TRBV4-1 and TRBJ2-1; TRBD2 agrees at 10 bases. This CDR3 is 13 amino acids long. Looked up from germline, CDR1 is MGHRA and CDR2 is YSYEKL. The V gene end was trimmed by 0 bases and the J gene end by 12 bases; junction bases not matched to a gene: 2. CDR3 bases: TGCGCCAGCAGCCAAGATTCTAGCGGGGGGCAGTTCTTC. This gives the protein CASSQDSSGGQFF.

This clonotype was found a few times. V is TRBV16 and J is TRBJ1-1; the match to TRBD1 covers 8 bases. The V segment lost 0 bases and the J segment 5 bases; nucleotides outside the gene matches: 2. The CDR3 runs 14 residues. Germline CDR1 KGHSY, CDR2 FQNENV. The DNA for the CDR3 is TGTGCCAGCAGCCAATCCGACAGGGGTACTGAAGCTTTCTTT. It codes for CASSQSDRGTEAFF.

The chain carries TRBV25-1 and TRBJ2-7; possible D gene TRBD1, 6 bases. V lost 7 bases to trimming and J lost 0 bases, with 22 bases between them. The V gene's germline CDR1 is MGHDK and CDR2 SYGVNS. This CDR3 is built from 17 residues. CDR3 nucleotide sequence: TGTGCCAGCACTCTAATGGGGATCCGGGACAACTCCTACGAGCAGTACTTC. Translated: CASTLMGIRDNSYEQYF.

The table lists this clonotype with many counts. The chain recombines TRBV9 with TRBJ1-4; 7 bases agree with TRBD1. V was pared by 3 bases and J by 4 bases, with 6 bases of the junction left unmatched. The CDR3 totals 15 residues. Per germline, CDR1 SGDLS and CDR2 YYNGEE. This CDR3 is CASSARDSFNEKLFF. The CDR3 nucleotides are TGTGCCAGCAGCGCCCGGGACAGCTTTAATGAAAAACTGTTTTTT.

This clonotype was counted ten times or more. V is TRBV27 and J is TRBJ1-6, with a possible D match to TRBD1 (6 bases). Trimming shortened V by 6 bases and J by 7 bases, and 13 bases separated the two germline ends. The germline gives CDR1 MNHEY, CDR2 SMNVEV (reference sequence). This CDR3 has 14 amino acids. The CDR3: CASRSDSLNSPLHF. DNA for the CDR3: TGTGCCAGCAGATCGGACAGCCTCAATTCACCCCTCCACTTT.

With regard to this clonotype: This clone may be a read error of a much larger clone one base away. The chain recombines TRBV6-6 with TRBJ2-1; no definite D call. V gave up 6 bases and J gave up 7 bases, with 10 bases separating them. The V gene's germline CDR1 is MNHNY and CDR2 SVGAGI (reference sequence). The CDR3 is 12 residues long. The DNA of the CDR3 is TGTGCCAGCAGGGGGATCCTGAATGAGCAGTTCTTC. This encodes CASRGILNEQFF.

The table lists this clonotype with a few counts. J is TRBJ2-7 and V is TRBV20-1; D gene unclear. The CDR3 has 13 residues. Germline lookup yields CDR1 DFQATT and CDR2 SNEGSKA (reference sequence). The V end lost 7 bases, the J end lost 0 bases, and 13 bases lay between the germline ends. CDR3 sequence (DNA): TGCAGTGTTACAACAGCGCTCTCCTACGAGCAGTACTTC. Its protein product is CSVTTALSYEQYF.

The genes are TRBV28 and TRBJ2-7, with TRBD2 as a possible D gene (5 bases). CDR3 length: 14 residues. Germline CDR1 MDHEN, CDR2 SYDVKM. Trimming pared 6 bases from V and 4 bases from J, leaving 16 bases between. CDR3 sequence reads: CASSQTGVQYEQYF. CDR3 DNA: TGTGCCAGCAGCCAGACCGGGGTCCAATACGAGCAGTACTTC.

A few counts support this clonotype. The rearrangement links TRBV2 to TRBJ1-6; tentative D call: TRBD1 (6 bases). Per the germline V gene, CDR1 is SNHLY and CDR2 is FYNNEI. This CDR3 spans 15 amino acids. The ends were cut back, 1 base at V and 7 bases at J, with 11 bases in the middle. Here the CDR3 DNA reads TGTGCCAGCAGTGAAGGGGGAACAGGGAATTCACCCCTCCACTTT. Translating gives CASSEGGTGNSPLHF.

Concerning this clonotype: A much larger clone lies one base from this, so it may be a read error. The rearrangement joins TRBV6-5 to TRBJ1-6; D gene unclear. Looked up from germline, CDR1 is MNHEY and CDR2 is SVGAGI. CDR3 length equals 14 residues. This CDR3 is CTSSQGPLRSPLHF. In nucleotides, the CDR3 is TGTACCAGCAGTCAAGGACCCCTTAGGTCACCCCTCCACTTT.